The text below deals with one T cell receptor beta chain. Its cognate antigen has yet to be identified. No clone much larger than this one lies a single base away; base qualities are absent. From the cysteine up to the phenylalanine, the CDR3 has a length of 15 residues. Here the CDR3 DNA is all that survives: 45 bases in frame from base 1. The germline V gene specifies MDHEN as CDR1 and SYDVKM as CDR2. V and J lose 5 bases and 8 bases, and a span of 21 bases separates them. The CDR3 regions of human TCRbeta chains were analyzed by immunosequencing. The paper's data handling went like this. Repertoire TCRs were matched against a reference library of SARS-CoV-2-specific TCRs generated with the MIRA antigen-specificity platform. Breadth was defined as the fraction of unique TCRs that were SARS-CoV-2-associated, and depth was defined as the fraction of total T cells that were SARS-CoV-2-associated. Using the MIRA data, each spike-specific TCR was mapped to the spike region that the TCR reacts to and placed in a CD4 or CD8 class. Log10-transformed breadth and depth values were compared by one-way ANOVA with Sidak's multiple comparisons tests. Sourced from immuneACCESS, this table was stored by TCRdb with only in-frame sequences that have V and J called. A share of the clones is absent; for the studies checked, an unresolved V gene accounts for under half, and the remainder has no known explanation. The DNA gave D and trimming, while V, J and clone size come from that table. In all, the sample holds about 24,000 clones, and around 86% of those were seen once. Almost 8% of the sample is in the top ten clones.

The time point label for this specimen denotes: about 28 days (+/-7) after the second vaccine dose. AZD1222 recipients given second doses at about 4 weeks or at about 12 weeks were pooled, since spike-specific TCR depth and breadth were not found to differ between the two schedules. The vaccinee samples were drawn from two UK trials, COV001 and COV002, one of which was a single-blind randomized controlled phase 2/3 trial testing AZD1222 (ChAdOx1 nCoV-19) in healthy adults. For TCRbeta chain sequencing, PBMC samples from trial participants were taken at day 0 and at day 28 after the second dose. The data originate from a study of T cell responses to AZD1222 COVID-19 vaccine (dated by TCRdb to the early 2020s). Regarding the research as a whole: A total of approximately 250 trial participants underwent TCR sequencing, of whom about 200 had received two doses of AZD1222 and about 25 had received two doses of the MenACWY control vaccine. Trial participants were enrolled into age subgroups of 18-55, 56-69 and 70-plus years, which contained roughly 150, 30 and 60 TCR-sequenced participants, respectively.

The research as a whole found: Only six AZD1222 recipients were SARS-CoV-2 seropositive at baseline, limiting conclusions about previously exposed vaccinees. Because no samples from the day 14 peak response were available, repertoires could be characterized only after the peak T cell response. Participants were mostly white British, with more females than males. The authors suggested clonal diversity may have been underestimated. In the small 56-69-year group, the increase in depth fell short of significance, most likely because of low power. Spike-specific TCR breadth and depth rose significantly after two AZD1222 doses compared with day 0 and with MenACWY recipients. Nearly half of unique spike-specific TCRs reportedly recognized epitopes outside regions mutated in the B.1.351 and B.1.1.7 variants. CD4 TCRs associated with the vaccine covered the entire spike protein, and the dominant responses were in regions 160-218 and 743-854.

This TCR was sampled from an adult who received the AZD1222 COVID-19 vaccine. The starting material was peripheral blood, obtained 28 days after the second AZD1222 dose. The sequence joins TRBV28 to TRBJ1-2, with TRBD1 as a weak D call on 5 bases. The CDR3 region has the sequence CASSLTHQGAGGYTF. At the DNA level, the sequence is TGTGCCAGCAGTCTCACTCACCAGGGCGCGGGGGGCTACACCTTC.